The 16 T cell receptor beta chains reported below all come from one sample, sequenced in a study of T-cell reconstitution after alpha-beta-depleted transplantation in children. The library targeted TCRbeta and was prepared with unique molecular identifiers. Using its own MiXCR run on the PCR reads, TCRdb lists one record per CDR3 protein. The sample has hundreds of thousands of distinct CDR3 sequences, 20% to 30% seen once; the top ten hold under 5.5%. The source material was PBMCs, mostly from graft donor cells, sampled 360 days after TCRalphabeta/CD19-depleted stem cell transplant. The receptors were sampled from a female patient aged 2 to 10 who had a stem cell transplant for congenital amegakaryocytic thrombocytopenia, so the T cells may come from the graft donor.

This clonotype has ten or more counts. This chain connects TRBV12-3 or TRBV12-4 to TRBJ1-4; D possibly corresponds to TRBD1 (6 bases). Trimming took off 6 bases at V and 4 bases at J, with 12 bases between the two ends. The length of the CDR3 is 14 residues. The DNA of the CDR3 is TGTGCCAGCAGATCGGGACAAAATAATGAAAAACTGTTTTTT. This sequence encodes CASRSGQNNEKLFF.

The chain employs TRBV4-1 and TRBJ2-4; D is ambiguous. Germline V lookup: CDR1 MGHRA, CDR2 YSYEKL. Trimming pared 4 bases from V and 9 bases from J, leaving 13 bases between. The CDR3 extends over 13 amino acids. Here the CDR3 DNA reads TGCGCCAGCAGCCTACCAGTGGGTGGCATTCAGTACTTC. It is translated as CASSLPVGGIQYF.

V usage is TRBV29-1 and J usage is TRBJ2-3, with 10 bases fitting TRBD2. Per germline, CDR1 SQVTM and CDR2 ANQGSEA. After removal of 4 bases from V and 4 bases from J, the junction contained 5 bases not matched to a gene. This CDR3 contains 14 residues. As DNA, the CDR3 is TGCAGCGTTGCGTCTAGCGGGAGTCCAGATACGCAGTATTTT. Translating it yields CSVASSGSPDTQYF.

This clonotype has more than one count but fewer than ten. This chain connects TRBV14 to TRBJ2-7; D is undetermined. With 4 bases removed from V and 0 bases from J, the gap between germline ends came to 10 bases. Per germline, CDR1 SGHDN and CDR2 FVKESK. The CDR3 covers 14 residues. The CDR3 loop reads CASSPNTNSYEQYF. DNA of the CDR3: TGTGCCAGCAGCCCAAATACTAACTCCTACGAGCAGTACTTC.

This clonotype came up a few times. The chain has TRBV11-2 and TRBJ2-3; tentatively, D is TRBD2 (5 bases). Germline loops: CDR1 SGHAT, CDR2 FQNNGV. The CDR3 covers 12 residues. V gave up 5 bases and J gave up 4 bases, with 7 bases separating them. The CDR3 is CASSPRADTQYF. The CDR3 DNA reads as TGTGCCAGCAGCCCGAGGGCAGATACGCAGTATTTT.

This clonotype was found many times. The rearrangement uses TRBV3-1 and TRBJ2-5; D call uncertain. V lost 3 bases and J lost 2, with 25 bases in between. Germline values: CDR1 LGHDT, CDR2 YNNKEL (reference sequence). This CDR3 is built from 19 residues. The chain's CDR3 is CASSHRISESVVEQETQYF. CDR3 in DNA: TGTGCCAGCAGCCACCGCATTTCAGAGTCCGTAGTGGAGCAAGAGACCCAGTACTTC.

With regard to this clonotype: Germline is not matched at one junction end, which may reflect a read error. The V call is TRBV9, the J call TRBJ2-7; D is perhaps TRBD2 (6 bases). The germline gives CDR1 SGDLS, CDR2 YYNGEE. This CDR3 has 14 amino acids. The CDR3 region has the DNA TGTGCCTGCAGCGTCCGGGACTCTCCGTACGAGCAGTACTTC. It specifies CACSVRDSPYEQYF.

This sequence joins TRBV12-2 and TRBJ2-1. TRBV12-2 is a pseudogene locus. This CDR3 contains 16 residues. The CDR3 protein is CASRLAARDYLNEQFF. In DNA, the CDR3 is TGTGCAAGTCGCTTAGCCGCGAGGGACTACCTCAATGAGCAGTTCTTC.

V and J are TRBV13 and TRBJ2-1; D gene ambiguous. The length of the CDR3 is 17 residues. Germline V lookup: CDR1 PRHDT, CDR2 FYEKMQ (reference sequence). Trimming cost V 1 base and J 0 bases, with 13 bases left between them. In nucleotides, the CDR3 is TGTGCCAGCAGCTTAGCGCTGCCGGCCTTCTCCTACAATGAGCAGTTCTTC. This codes for CASSLALPAFSYNEQFF. The full variable domain, rest sourced from reference TRBV13 and TRBJ2-1, is AAGVIQSPRHLIKEKRETATLKCYPIPRHDTVYWYQQGPGQDPQFLISFYEKMQSDKGSIPDRFSAQQFSDYHSELNMSSLELGDSALYFCASSLALPAFSYNEQFFGPGTRLTVL.

The J gene is TRBJ2-7, the V gene TRBV30; D not certain. The germline CDR1 and CDR2 sequences are GTSNPN and SVGIG (reference sequence). V was pared by 1 base and J by 5 bases, with 6 bases between. The CDR3 consists of 11 residues. The CDR3 DNA follows: TGTGCCTGGAGTGAAGTTCACGAGCAGTACTTC. Translated, it gives CAWSEVHEQYF.

This chain joins TRBV20-1 and TRBJ2-2, with 14 nucleotides matching TRBD2. V trimming: 3 bases; J trimming: 7 bases; junction bases outside the gene matches: 13. This CDR3 comprises 18 residues. Germline CDR1 and CDR2: DFQATT and SNEGSKA (reference sequence). The CDR3 spells CSARVTGTSGRVNGELFF. CDR3 in DNA: TGCAGTGCTAGGGTAACCGGGACTAGCGGGAGAGTCAACGGGGAGCTGTTTTTT.

This clonotype was found many times. V gene TRBV5-1 combines with J gene TRBJ2-3; the D is unclear. Germline values: CDR1 SGHRS, CDR2 YFSETQ. Between the trimmed V and J ends, which lost 0 bases and 8 bases, there was a span of 16 bases. There are 15 residues in the CDR3. The CDR3 spells CASSLAPAQWVTQYF. CDR3 sequence (DNA): TGCGCCAGCAGCTTGGCCCCTGCCCAGTGGGTTACGCAGTATTTT.

J is TRBJ2-5 and V is TRBV5-1, with 9 bases identical to TRBD1. Germline loops: CDR1 SGHRS, CDR2 YFSETQ. This CDR3 is 14 amino acids long. V lost 4 bases to trimming and J lost 2 bases; unmatched junction nucleotides: 3. The CDR3 reads CASSGTGWQETQYF. The CDR3 region has the DNA TGCGCCAGCAGCGGGACAGGGTGGCAAGAGACCCAGTACTTC.

In its sample, this clonotype was seen a few times. V is TRBV19 and J is TRBJ2-1; 7 nucleotides match TRBD1. The CDR3 spans 14 residues. V trimming: 8 bases; J trimming: 1 base; junction bases outside the gene matches: 5. Germline CDR1 reads LNHDA; CDR2 reads SQIVND (reference sequence). The CDR3 DNA follows: TGTGCCAGTGCCAGGACAGGATCCTACAATGAGCAGTTCTTC. Amino acid sequence: CASARTGSYNEQFF.

V usage is TRBV29-1 and J usage is TRBJ2-2, with 7 bases that match TRBD2. Germline CDR1 and CDR2: SQVTM and ANQGSEA. The CDR3 is made up of 15 amino acids. V trimming: 6 bases; J trimming: 8 bases; junction bases outside the gene matches: 15. The CDR3 loop reads CSVLSGGSRYGELFF. The CDR3 DNA sequence: TGCAGCGTGCTTTCCGGGGGGTCCCGGTATGGGGAGCTGTTTTTT.

This clonotype was seen more than once but under ten times. V is TRBV7-9 and J is TRBJ2-7; 7 bases align to TRBD1. The CDR3 has 15 residues. CDR1 and CDR2 (germline): SEHNR, FQNEAQ (reference sequence). The V segment lost 0 bases and the J segment 6 bases; nucleotides outside the gene matches: 8. CDR3 loop: CASSLAGARGFEQYF. In DNA form, the CDR3 reads TGTGCCAGCAGCTTAGCGGGGGCCAGGGGGTTCGAGCAGTACTTC.